Below, 5 T cell receptor beta chains from the same sample are listed, as sequenced in a study. MiXCR, applied by TCRdb to the 5' RACE reads, yields one record per CDR3 protein. The data contain approximately 460 distinct CDR3 sequences, over 20% of them singletons. The source material was central memory T cells from blood PBMCs. Subset defined: central memory CD4+ T cells. Every receptor here comes from a female donor with HIV.

The rearrangement links TRBV11-3 to TRBJ2-3; no firm D call. Germline CDR1 reads SGHNT; CDR2 reads YENEEA. This CDR3 spans 14 amino acids. V shed 1 base and J shed 4 bases, with 9 bases lying between them. The CDR3 region is CASSLVLGSDTQYF. The CDR3 nucleotides are TGTGCCAGCAGCTTAGTCTTAGGATCAGATACGCAGTATTTT.

The DNA of the CDR3 is TGCGCCAGCTCCCCTTTACCTGGGGAACACATTCAGTACTTC. Residues: CASSPLPGEHIQYF. The genes are TRBV4-1 and TRBJ2-4; no firm D call. The V gene's germline CDR1 is MGHRA and CDR2 YSYEKL. The CDR3 runs 14 residues. The V end lost 8 bases, the J end lost 8 bases, and 19 bases lay between the germline ends.

The J gene is TRBJ1-4, the V gene TRBV5-5; D ambiguous. Trimming removed 6 bases from V and 5 bases from J, with 11 bases in between. CDR1 and CDR2 from the germline V gene are SGHKS and YYEKEE (reference sequence). The length of the CDR3 is 13 residues. DNA for the CDR3: TGTGCCAGCAATTTAGGTCCAAATGAAAAACTGTTTTTT. This encodes CASNLGPNEKLFF.

The chain links TRBV12-3 or TRBV12-4 to TRBJ2-7, with D possibly being TRBD1 or TRBD2 (6 bases each). This CDR3 contains 14 residues. The germline V and J ends were trimmed by 7 bases and 3 bases, with 16 bases remaining between them. CDR3 residues: CASTRGTPVYEQYV. As DNA, the CDR3 is TGTGCCAGCACACGCGGGACACCCGTCTACGAGCAGTACGTC.

This clonotype was recorded a few times. The chain is built from TRBV10-3 and TRBJ2-1; TRBD2 aligns across 11 bases. V gave up 4 bases and J gave up 8 bases; unmatched junction bases: 7. Germline V gives CDR1 ENHRY, CDR2 SYGVKD. The CDR3 covers 15 residues. In DNA form, the CDR3 reads TGTGCCATCAGTGGTAGCGGGGGGGCCTTAGATGAGCAGTTCTTC. It yields the protein CAISGSGGALDEQFF.